These 22 T cell receptor beta chains share one sample of origin, sequenced in a study of cytomegalovirus exposure and HLA in healthy donors. With 60 Vbeta and 13 Jbeta primers, the PCR was carried out. Assay: immunoSEQ multiplex PCR; the TCRdb copy retains only in-frame clones and omits some. This table has about 160,000 clones, roughly 80% appearing once. The sequenced sample consisted of PBMCs. Receptor source: a man younger than 45 in good health and CMV-seronegative.

This clone was recorded a few times. The V and J genes are TRBV15 and TRBJ1-4; 7 nucleotides line up with TRBD1. Germline CDR1 LNHNV, CDR2 YYDKDF (reference sequence). V lost 3 bases, J lost 3 bases, and 7 bases stayed unmatched. CDR3 size: 16 residues. This chain's CDR3 is CATSRGTTGANEKLFF. The CDR3 nucleotides read TGTGCCACCAGCAGGGGGACCACAGGGGCTAATGAAAAACTGTTTTTT. Full variable domain (remainder filled in from reference TRBV15 and TRBJ1-4): DAMVIQNPRYQVTQFGKPVTLSCSQTLNHNVMYWYQQKSSQAPKLLFHYYDKDFNNEADTPDNFQSRRPNTSFCFLDIRSPGLGDTAMYLCATSRGTTGANEKLFFGSGTQLSVL.

The CDR3 DNA reads as TGTGCCAGCTCACCATCGTACACTGAAGCTTTCTTT. Its protein is CASSPSYTEAFF. The rearrangement links TRBV18 to TRBJ1-1, with D unresolved. The CDR3 covers 12 residues. CDR1 KGHSH and CDR2 LQKENI come from the germline V gene. The V end lost 2 bases, the J end lost 3 bases, and 4 bases lay between the germline ends.

V is TRBV5-8 and J is TRBJ2-1; the match to TRBD2 covers 9 bases. The germline CDR1 and CDR2 sequences are SGHTS and YDEGEE. The CDR3 extends over 17 amino acids. The V segment lost 4 bases and the J segment 4 bases; nucleotides outside the gene matches: 12. In nucleotides, the CDR3 is TGTGCCAGCAGCCGCAACCTAGCGGGGCTTACTTACAATGAGCAGTTCTTC. This codes for CASSRNLAGLTYNEQFF.

The CDR3 sequence: CASSLSATAINQPQHF. The DNA for the CDR3 is TGTGCCAGCAGCCTAAGCGCAACGGCTATCAATCAGCCCCAGCATTTT. The rearrangement uses TRBV7-2 and TRBJ1-5; D is ambiguous. The germline gives CDR1 SGHTA, CDR2 FQGNSA. Trimming shortened V by 5 bases and J by 3 bases, and 17 bases separated the two germline ends. The CDR3 totals 16 residues.

This chain connects TRBV11-1 to TRBJ2-3, with a possible D match to TRBD1 (6 bases). The CDR3 runs 15 residues. CDR1 is SGHAT and CDR2 is FQDESV in the germline V gene (reference sequence). The V end was cut by 6 bases, the J end by 2 bases, with 15 bases between. The CDR3: CASRHRVTVTDTQYF. CDR3 DNA sequence: TGTGCCAGCAGGCACAGGGTTACTGTCACAGATACGCAGTATTTT.

This rearrangement joins TRBV27 to TRBJ1-5; 8 nucleotides match TRBD1. There are 14 residues in the CDR3. V dropped 8 bases and J dropped 5; count of bases not matched to a gene: 8. The germline gives CDR1 MNHEY, CDR2 SMNVEV (reference sequence). CDR3 sequence (DNA): TGTGCCAGCGCACGGGACAGGACGTATCAGCCCCAGCATTTT. It translates to CASARDRTYQPQHF.

This sequence joins TRBV5-6 and TRBJ2-5; 8 bases are shared with TRBD2. Germline V gives CDR1 SGHDT, CDR2 YYEEEE. After removal of 4 bases from V and 8 bases from J, the junction contained 13 bases not matched to a gene. This CDR3 has 15 amino acids. DNA of the CDR3: TGTGCCAGCAGCAGTAGTAGGACTAGCCCCGCTACCCAGTACTTC. Its protein product is CASSSSRTSPATQYF.

The rearrangement links TRBV6-5 to TRBJ2-2; D call uncertain. Germline assignment: CDR1 MNHEY and CDR2 SVGAGI. The CDR3 has 13 amino acids. Trimming pared 7 bases from V and 0 bases from J, leaving 6 bases between. CDR3 protein: CASTAPNTGELFF. CDR3 sequence (DNA): TGTGCCAGCACAGCGCCGAACACCGGGGAGCTGTTTTTT.

CDR3 sequence: CASTGQYYGYTF. The CDR3 nucleotides are TGTGCCAGCACAGGGCAGTACTATGGCTACACCTTC. This chain joins TRBV28 and TRBJ1-2, with a weak D call TRBD1 (5 bases). Trimming left V 7 bases short and J 3 bases short, with 9 bases between. The length of the CDR3 is 12 residues. Germline V gene sequence: CDR1 MDHEN, CDR2 SYDVKM.

This sequence joins TRBV15 and TRBJ1-4, with 9 bases identical to TRBD1. CDR1 LNHNV and CDR2 YYDKDF come from the germline V gene (reference sequence). The CDR3 has 15 amino acids. V lost 3 bases to trimming and J lost 5 bases; unmatched junction nucleotides: 4. The CDR3 loop is CATSSKDRGNEKLFF. In DNA form, the CDR3 reads TGTGCCACCAGCAGTAAGGACAGGGGAAATGAAAAACTGTTTTTT. The entire variable domain, with the rest obtained from reference TRBV15 and TRBJ1-4, is as follows: DAMVIQNPRYQVTQFGKPVTLSCSQTLNHNVMYWYQQKSSQAPKLLFHYYDKDFNNEADTPDNFQSRRPNTSFCFLDIRSPGLGDTAMYLCATSSKDRGNEKLFFGSGTQLSVL.

The chain links TRBV6-6 to TRBJ1-4; no firm D call. The CDR3 has 11 residues. V was shortened by 6 bases and J by 12 bases, with 11 bases between the two germline ends. Looked up from germline, CDR1 is MNHNY and CDR2 is SVGAGI (reference sequence). CDR3 coding DNA: TGTGCCAGCAGCCCGACCGGAGAACTGTTTTTT. Protein sequence: CASSPTGELFF.

The chain uses TRBV7-3 and TRBJ1-1; TRBD1 agrees at 8 bases. This CDR3 has 15 amino acids. The junction had 6 bases not matched to a gene; V was cut back by 2 bases and J by 4 bases. Germline-derived CDR1 and CDR2 are SGHTA and FQGTGA. Here the CDR3 DNA reads TGTGCCAGCAGCTTACATCCCACAGGGGGCACTGAAGCTTTCTTT. Translating it yields CASSLHPTGGTEAFF.

The rearrangement uses TRBV10-3 and TRBJ2-7; 9 positions match TRBD2. The CDR3 spans 15 residues. Trimming cost V 6 bases and J 7 bases; bases outside gene matches: 13. CDR1 is ENHRY, CDR2 SYGVKD, per germline. As DNA, the CDR3 is TGTGCCATCAGCCCCGGTAGCGGGAGTTCGGCTGAGCAGTACTTC. It is translated as CAISPGSGSSAEQYF.

The rearrangement links TRBV13 to TRBJ1-2; 8 bases agree with TRBD1. The trim removed 5 bases at V and 3 bases at J, leaving 8 bases unmatched. The CDR3 runs 15 residues. Germline V gene lookup returns CDR1 PRHDT and CDR2 FYEKMQ (reference sequence). CDR3 loop: CASSAYRGEDYGYTF. As DNA, the CDR3 is TGTGCCAGCAGCGCATACAGGGGGGAGGACTATGGCTACACCTTC.

Only a few counts were recorded for this clone. The chain couples TRBV5-1 to TRBJ1-4; possible D gene TRBD1, 6 bases. CDR1 is SGHRS, CDR2 YFSETQ, per germline. V was pared by 3 bases and J by 1 base, with 13 bases between. The CDR3 covers 16 residues. The CDR3 bases are TGCGCCAGCAGCTGGGGGCCCGGAGAAACTAATGAAAAACTGTTTTTT. This codes for CASSWGPGETNEKLFF.

The chain combines TRBV7-9 with TRBJ2-3, with a weak D call TRBD1 (6 bases). This CDR3 is built from 18 residues. Germline V CDR1 and CDR2: SEHNR, FQNEAQ (reference sequence). The ends were cut back, 6 bases at V and 0 bases at J, with 22 bases in the middle. CDR3 DNA: TGTGCCAGCAGAACCCCCGTGGCAGGGGACCTTAGCACAGATACGCAGTATTTT. Its protein is CASRTPVAGDLSTDTQYF.

V is TRBV6-1 and J is TRBJ2-1; D possibly corresponds to TRBD2 (7 bases). This CDR3 is built from 18 residues. Germline-derived CDR1 and CDR2 are MNHNS and SASEGT. V was clipped by 1 base and J by 2 bases, with 18 bases between them. CDR3 amino acids: CASSEGYRAGEAYNEQFF. The CDR3 DNA reads TGTGCCAGCAGTGAAGGGTACAGGGCGGGAGAGGCCTACAATGAGCAGTTCTTC.

The chain carries TRBV28 and TRBJ2-2; D might be TRBD2 (5 bases). V was cut by 3 bases and J by 5 bases, with 22 bases left in between. Germline V gene lookup returns CDR1 MDHEN and CDR2 SYDVKM. The CDR3 covers 18 residues. DNA of the CDR3: TGTGCCAGCAGTTTCGAGGGCGTCGGCGATCTGAAAACCGGGGAGCTGTTTTTT. It yields the protein CASSFEGVGDLKTGELFF.

J is TRBJ1-4 and V is TRBV7-8; TRBD1 matches at 7 bases. This CDR3 spans 11 amino acids. V shed 1 base and J 14 bases; nucleotides not matched to a gene: 1. Germline assignment: CDR1 SGHVS and CDR2 FQNEAQ. The chain's CDR3 is CASSLGQGLFF. As DNA, the CDR3 is TGTGCCAGCAGCTTAGGACAGGGTCTGTTTTTT.

The chain is built from TRBV18 and TRBJ1-5; no firm D call. Trimming stripped 1 base from V and 5 bases from J, with 6 bases between. The CDR3 contains 13 residues. Germline CDR1 KGHSH, CDR2 LQKENI. The CDR3 protein is CASSPHSDQPQHF. CDR3 nucleotide sequence: TGTGCCAGCTCACCACATTCAGATCAGCCCCAGCATTTT.

The rearrangement joins TRBV9 to TRBJ2-1; D uncertain. The CDR3 consists of 14 residues. CDR1 and CDR2 (germline): SGDLS, YYNGEE. Trimming removed 4 bases at V and 4 bases at J, with 12 bases between. CDR3 in amino acids: CASSHSILYNEQFF. The DNA of the CDR3 is TGTGCCAGCAGCCACTCGATCTTATACAATGAGCAGTTCTTC.

V is TRBV9 and J is TRBJ1-3; TRBD1 is a possible D gene (5 bases). The V and J ends lost 4 bases and 0 bases respectively, with 17 bases between them. Looked up from germline, CDR1 is SGDLS and CDR2 is YYNGEE. This CDR3 contains 17 residues. In DNA form, the CDR3 reads TGTGCCAGCAGCCTCAGCCCATCGGGGGGCTCTGGAAACACCATATATTTT. Its translation is CASSLSPSGGSGNTIYF.